This entry lists 5 T cell receptor beta chains sequenced from one sample in a study of cytomegalovirus exposure and HLA in healthy donors. PCR used 60 Vbeta primers and 13 Jbeta primers. Repertoires were generated with immunoSEQ multiplex PCR, while TCRdb's copy carries only in-frame clones and drops some. In the table there are 95,000 to 130,000 clones, roughly 79% of which are singletons. The specimen sequenced was PBMCs. The receptors shown here come from a woman aged 30 to 39 in good health and CMV-seronegative.

The genes are TRBV28 and TRBJ2-2; 8 bases fit TRBD2. Per germline, CDR1 MDHEN and CDR2 SYDVKM. Trimming cost V 3 bases and J 3 bases; bases outside gene matches: 3. The length of the CDR3 is 15 residues. The CDR3 is CASSFTGGYTGELFF. The CDR3 bases are TGTGCCAGCAGTTTCACGGGAGGGTACACCGGGGAGCTGTTTTTT.

The V and J genes are TRBV27 and TRBJ1-3, with D maybe TRBD1 (7 bases). The DNA end lines up better with TRBJ2-2; the J call may be wrong. CDR3 length: 13 residues. Per the germline V gene, CDR1 is MNHEY and CDR2 is SMNVEV (reference sequence). CDR3 loop: CASAGQSTGELFF. Written as DNA, the CDR3 is TGTGCCAGCGCGGGACAGTCCACCGGGGAGCTGTTTTTT.

V is TRBV30 and J is TRBJ2-3; 8 nucleotides align to TRBD1. Per germline, CDR1 GTSNPN and CDR2 SVGIG (reference sequence). V lost 5 bases and J lost 8; bases outside the gene matches: 6. This CDR3 spans 12 amino acids. CDR3: CAWETGAGTQYF. The CDR3 DNA reads as TGTGCCTGGGAGACAGGGGCCGGTACGCAGTATTTT. The full variable domain, its missing parts supplied by reference TRBV30 and TRBJ2-3, is SQTIHQWPATLVQPVGSPLSLECTVEGTSNPNLYWYRQAAGRGLQLLFYSVGIGQISSEVPQNLSASRPQDRQFILSSKKLLLSDSGFYLCAWETGAGTQYFGPGTRLTVL.

This chain links TRBV7-2 with TRBJ1-2, with a weak D call TRBD1 (6 bases). The length of the CDR3 is 14 residues. CDR1 is SGHTA, CDR2 FQGNSA, per germline. Trimming took 3 bases from V and 2 from J, leaving 10 bases between them. CDR3 nucleotides: TGTGCCAGCAGCTTTAGGACAGACAACTATGGCTACACCTTC. Its protein is CASSFRTDNYGYTF.

The rearrangement joins TRBV7-2 to TRBJ1-5; D uncertain. Germline values: CDR1 SGHTA, CDR2 FQGNSA. The CDR3 runs to 14 residues. Trimming cost V 5 bases and J 4 bases, with 12 bases left between them. CDR3 sequence reads: CASSPLRGNQPQHF. In DNA form, the CDR3 reads TGTGCCAGCAGCCCCCTCCGAGGAAATCAGCCCCAGCATTTT.